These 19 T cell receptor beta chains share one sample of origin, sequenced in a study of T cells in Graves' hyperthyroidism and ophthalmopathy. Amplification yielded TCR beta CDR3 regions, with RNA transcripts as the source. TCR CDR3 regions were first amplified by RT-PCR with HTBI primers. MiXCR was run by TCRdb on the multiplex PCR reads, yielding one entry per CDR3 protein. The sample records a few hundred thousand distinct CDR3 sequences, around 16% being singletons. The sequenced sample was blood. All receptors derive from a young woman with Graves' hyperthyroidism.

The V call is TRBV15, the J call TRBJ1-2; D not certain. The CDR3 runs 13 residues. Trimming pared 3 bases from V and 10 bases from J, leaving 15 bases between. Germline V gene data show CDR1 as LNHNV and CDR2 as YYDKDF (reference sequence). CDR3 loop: CATSRGREDAYTF. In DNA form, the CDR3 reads TGTGCCACCAGCAGGGGCCGAGAGGACGCCTACACCTTC.

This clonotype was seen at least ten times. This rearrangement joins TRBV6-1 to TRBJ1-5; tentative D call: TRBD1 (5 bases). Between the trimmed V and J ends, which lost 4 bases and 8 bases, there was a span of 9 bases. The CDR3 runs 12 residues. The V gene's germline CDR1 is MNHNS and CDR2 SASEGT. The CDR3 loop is CASSVIQEPQHF. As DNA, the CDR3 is TGTGCCAGCAGTGTTATACAGGAGCCCCAGCATTTT.

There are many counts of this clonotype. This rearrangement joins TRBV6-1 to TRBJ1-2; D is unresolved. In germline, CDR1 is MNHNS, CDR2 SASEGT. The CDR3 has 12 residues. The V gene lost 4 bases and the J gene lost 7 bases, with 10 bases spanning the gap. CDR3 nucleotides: TGTGCCAGCAGTGTATCCCTCGGTGGCTACACCTTC. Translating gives CASSVSLGGYTF.

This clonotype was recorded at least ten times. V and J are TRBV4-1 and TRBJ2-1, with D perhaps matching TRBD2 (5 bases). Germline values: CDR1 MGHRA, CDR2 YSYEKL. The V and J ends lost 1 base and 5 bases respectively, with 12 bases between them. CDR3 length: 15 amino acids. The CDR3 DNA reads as TGCGCCAGCAGCCAAGGGGTAGGGAGAGACAATGAGCAGTTCTTC. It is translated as CASSQGVGRDNEQFF.

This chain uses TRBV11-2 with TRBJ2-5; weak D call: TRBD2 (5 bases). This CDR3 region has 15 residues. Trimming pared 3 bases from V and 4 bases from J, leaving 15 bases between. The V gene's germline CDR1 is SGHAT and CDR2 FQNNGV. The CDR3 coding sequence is TGTGCCAGCAGCTTCCCCTCCGGACTGCTAGAGACCCAGTACTTC. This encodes CASSFPSGLLETQYF. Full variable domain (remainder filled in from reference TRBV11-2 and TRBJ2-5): EAGVAQSPRYKIIEKRQSVAFWCNPISGHATLYWYQQILGQGPKLLIQFQNNGVVDDSQLPKDRFSAERLKGVDSTLKIQPAKLEDSAVYLCASSFPSGLLETQYFGPGTRLLVL.

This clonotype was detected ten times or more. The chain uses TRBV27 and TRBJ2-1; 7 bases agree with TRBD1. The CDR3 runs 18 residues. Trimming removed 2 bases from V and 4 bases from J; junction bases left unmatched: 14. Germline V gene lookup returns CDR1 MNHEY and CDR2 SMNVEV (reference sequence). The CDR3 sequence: CASSLPKDGTANYNEQFF. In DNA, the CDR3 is TGTGCCAGCAGTTTACCGAAAGACGGGACAGCTAATTACAATGAGCAGTTCTTC.

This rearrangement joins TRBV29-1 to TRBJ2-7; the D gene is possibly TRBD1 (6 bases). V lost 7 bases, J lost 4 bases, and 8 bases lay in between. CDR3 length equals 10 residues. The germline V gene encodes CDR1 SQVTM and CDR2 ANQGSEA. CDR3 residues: CSDREYEQYF. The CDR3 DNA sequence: TGCAGCGACAGGGAGTACGAGCAGTACTTC.

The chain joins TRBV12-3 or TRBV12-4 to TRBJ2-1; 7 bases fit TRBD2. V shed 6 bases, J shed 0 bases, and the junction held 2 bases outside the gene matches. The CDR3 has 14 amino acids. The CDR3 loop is CASSTSDSYNEQFF. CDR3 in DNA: TGTGCCAGCAGCACTAGCGACTCCTACAATGAGCAGTTCTTC.

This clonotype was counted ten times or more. The CDR3 spells CASSSRTGGAGYTF. The CDR3 nucleotides read TGTGCCAGCAGTTCCAGGACAGGGGGCGCTGGCTACACCTTC. The V call is TRBV12-3 or TRBV12-4, the J call TRBJ1-2; 11 positions match TRBD1. With V trimmed by 4 bases and J by 7 bases, 5 bases remained unmatched. This CDR3 has 14 amino acids.

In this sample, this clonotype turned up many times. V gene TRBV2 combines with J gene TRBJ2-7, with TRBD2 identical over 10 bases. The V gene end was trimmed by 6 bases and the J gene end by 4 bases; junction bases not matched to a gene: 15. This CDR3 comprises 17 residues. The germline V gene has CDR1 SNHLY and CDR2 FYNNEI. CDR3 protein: CASSLRLAGPVWYEQYF. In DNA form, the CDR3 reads TGTGCCAGCAGCTTACGACTAGCGGGCCCCGTCTGGTACGAGCAGTACTTC. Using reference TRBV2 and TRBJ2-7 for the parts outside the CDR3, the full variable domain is EPEVTQTPSHQVTQMGQEVILRCVPISNHLYFYWYRQILGQKVEFLVSFYNNEISEKSEIFDDQFSVERPDGSNFTLKIRSTKLEDSAMYFCASSLRLAGPVWYEQYFGPGTRLTVT.

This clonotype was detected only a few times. CDR3 nucleotide sequence: TGTGCCAGTACCCACATCGGGGGGACTAGCGGGAGGTCTGGATGGGGCACCGGGGAGCTGTTTTTT. Protein: CASTHIGGTSGRSGWGTGELFF. The V and J genes are TRBV19 and TRBJ2-2; 15 bases are a match to TRBD2. This CDR3 region has 22 residues. Per germline, CDR1 LNHDA and CDR2 SQIVND (reference sequence). The V and J ends lost 7 bases and 4 bases, in that order; junction bases with no gene match: 22.

CDR3 nucleotides: TGCAGTGCTAGTGGAGAAGGGGGGGGGAACACTGAAGCTTTCTTT. Translating it yields CSASGEGGGNTEAFF. The chain uses TRBV20-1 and TRBJ1-1, with TRBD1 as a possible D gene (6 bases). This CDR3 comprises 15 residues. V gave up 3 bases and J gave up 1 base, with 15 bases separating them. Germline loops: CDR1 DFQATT, CDR2 SNEGSKA (reference sequence).

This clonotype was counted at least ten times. CDR3 amino acids: CASSLGLGSPLHF. The CDR3 bases are TGTGCCAGCAGCTTAGGCCTAGGTTCACCCCTCCACTTT. V and J are TRBV11-2 and TRBJ1-6, with D hard to call. Deletions cut 1 base from V and 9 bases from J, with 7 bases between. Germline-derived CDR1 and CDR2 are SGHAT and FQNNGV. The CDR3 length is 13 residues.

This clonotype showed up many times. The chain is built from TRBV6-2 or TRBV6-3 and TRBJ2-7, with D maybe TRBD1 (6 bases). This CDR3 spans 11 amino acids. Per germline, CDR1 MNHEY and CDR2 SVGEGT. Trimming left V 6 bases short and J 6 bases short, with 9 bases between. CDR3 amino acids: CASRDRFEQYF. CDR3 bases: TGTGCCAGCAGAGACAGGTTCGAGCAGTACTTC.

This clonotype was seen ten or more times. The CDR3 reads CASRPGAGVHYEQYF. The DNA of the CDR3 is TGTGCCAGCAGGCCCGGGGCAGGGGTCCACTACGAGCAGTACTTC. The chain uses TRBV2 and TRBJ2-7, with D perhaps TRBD1 (6 bases). The germline gives CDR1 SNHLY, CDR2 FYNNEI. Trimming took off 6 bases at V and 3 bases at J, with 18 bases between the two ends. This CDR3 is built from 15 residues.

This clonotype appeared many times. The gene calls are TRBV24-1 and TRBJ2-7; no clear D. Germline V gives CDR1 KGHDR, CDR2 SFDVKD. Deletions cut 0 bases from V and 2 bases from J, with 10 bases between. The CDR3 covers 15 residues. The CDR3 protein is CATSDLQEAAYEQYF. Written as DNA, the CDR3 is TGTGCCACCAGTGATTTGCAAGAGGCGGCCTACGAGCAGTACTTC.

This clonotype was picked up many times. The CDR3 nucleotides are TGTGCCAGCAGTTACCCGACCCAAGGGACGCGAGAAAAACTGTTTTTT. Its protein is CASSYPTQGTREKLFF. The chain couples TRBV6-5 to TRBJ1-4; D perhaps matches TRBD1 (5 bases). CDR3 size: 16 residues. Trimming removed 2 bases from V and 8 bases from J, with 18 bases in between. Germline V gene data show CDR1 as MNHEY and CDR2 as SVGAGI.

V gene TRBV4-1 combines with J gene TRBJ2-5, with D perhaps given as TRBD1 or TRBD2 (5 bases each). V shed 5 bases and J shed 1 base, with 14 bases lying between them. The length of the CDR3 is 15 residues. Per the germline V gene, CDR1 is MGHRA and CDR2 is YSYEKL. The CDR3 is CASSSRERGQETQYF. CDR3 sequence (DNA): TGCGCCAGCAGCAGCAGGGAGAGGGGCCAAGAGACCCAGTACTTC.

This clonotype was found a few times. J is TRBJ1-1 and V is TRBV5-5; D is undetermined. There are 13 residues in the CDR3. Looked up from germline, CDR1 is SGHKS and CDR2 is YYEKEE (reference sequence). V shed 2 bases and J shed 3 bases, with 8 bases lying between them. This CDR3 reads CASSFLLYTEAFF. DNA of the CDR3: TGTGCCAGCAGCTTTTTGTTGTACACTGAAGCTTTCTTT.